This passage covers 17 T cell receptor beta chains from one sample sequenced in a study of blood T cell repertoires in COVID-19. Some clones are missing from TCRdb's copy, which holds only in-frame ones; the method was immunoSEQ multiplex PCR. This table holds over 250,000 clones, approximately 84% found once. The sample was peripheral blood. These receptors were obtained from a human donor with COVID-19, enrolled during active disease. The donor label of this sample is uncertain.

J is TRBJ2-5 and V is TRBV2, with D maybe TRBD1 (6 bases). V was cut by 2 bases and J by 2 bases, with 9 bases left in between. CDR1 SNHLY and CDR2 FYNNEI come from the germline V gene. CDR3 length equals 14 residues. CDR3 sequence reads: CASSEWTVQETQYF. The CDR3 region has the DNA TGTGCCAGCAGTGAATGGACAGTTCAAGAGACCCAGTACTTC.

The gene calls are TRBV3-1 (or the pseudogene TRBV3-2) and TRBJ1-2; TRBD1 agrees at 7 bases. The V gene's germline CDR1 is LGHDT and CDR2 YNNKEL (reference sequence). The CDR3 is made up of 16 amino acids. V was pared by 0 bases and J by 4 bases, with 8 bases of the junction left unmatched. The CDR3 loop is CASSQDLGGTSYGYTF. For the CDR3, the DNA is TGTGCCAGCAGCCAAGATCTAGGGGGCACCTCCTATGGCTACACCTTC.

The chain recombines TRBV11-2 with TRBJ2-5, with TRBD1 matching over 11 bases. In germline, CDR1 is SGHAT, CDR2 FQNNGV. CDR3 length equals 15 residues. V gave up 5 bases and J gave up 1 base; unmatched junction bases: 3. The DNA for the CDR3 is TGTGCCAGCAGCCAGGACAGGGGGCCCCAAGAGACCCAGTACTTC. Translation gives CASSQDRGPQETQYF.

This rearrangement joins TRBV19 to TRBJ1-1; possible D gene TRBD1, 6 bases. Germline assignment: CDR1 LNHDA and CDR2 SQIVND (reference sequence). CDR3 size: 13 residues. V gave up 5 bases and J gave up 1 base, with 8 bases separating them. The DNA for the CDR3 is TGTGCCAGTAGTGAGGACAGGAACACTGAAGCTTTCTTT. It translates to CASSEDRNTEAFF.

The chain links TRBV28 to TRBJ1-2; 8 nucleotides align to TRBD1. CDR1 MDHEN and CDR2 SYDVKM come from the germline V gene. V gave up 5 bases and J gave up 2 bases; unmatched junction bases: 13. The CDR3 is made up of 17 amino acids. The CDR3 loop reads CASSLTTQGASNYGYTF. The DNA for the CDR3 is TGTGCCAGCAGTCTAACTACGCAGGGGGCCTCGAACTATGGCTACACCTTC.

The CDR3 spells CASSLGGTEGNQPQHF. CDR3 sequence (DNA): TGCGCCAGCAGCTTGGGTGGGACAGAAGGCAATCAGCCCCAGCATTTT. The gene calls are TRBV5-1 and TRBJ1-5, with 7 bases that match TRBD1. The CDR3 is made up of 16 amino acids. The germline V gene encodes CDR1 SGHRS and CDR2 YFSETQ. Trimming removed 0 bases from V and 2 bases from J; junction bases left unmatched: 5.

The chain carries TRBV7-2 and TRBJ2-7; 13 bases are shared with TRBD2. Per germline, CDR1 SGHTA and CDR2 FQGNSA. The trim removed 4 bases at V and 7 bases at J, leaving 7 bases unmatched. The CDR3 has 15 amino acids. The DNA for the CDR3 is TGTGCCAGCAGCTCCGGACTAGCGGGAGAAGGTGAGCAGTACTTC. Protein: CASSSGLAGEGEQYF. Full variable domain (remainder filled in from reference TRBV7-2 and TRBJ2-7): GAGVSQSPSNKVTEKGKDVELRCDPISGHTALYWYRQSLGQGLEFLIYFQGNSAPDKSGLPSDRFSAERTGGSVSTLTIQRTQQEDSAVYLCASSSGLAGEGEQYFGPGTRLTVT.

This chain links TRBV29-1 with TRBJ1-1, with a weak D call TRBD1 (6 bases). Germline values: CDR1 SQVTM, CDR2 ANQGSEA. The CDR3 spans 13 residues. The V and J ends lost 2 bases and 4 bases respectively, with 11 bases between them. CDR3 DNA sequence: TGCAGCGTTGAAAAGGGAGGGGGCACTGAAGCTTTCTTT. This gives the protein CSVEKGGGTEAFF.

This chain links TRBV13 with TRBJ2-1, with 15 bases fitting TRBD2. V was pared by 5 bases and J by 9 bases, with 14 bases of the junction left unmatched. The CDR3 is 18 amino acids. Germline CDR1 and CDR2: PRHDT and FYEKMQ (reference sequence). CDR3 sequence: CASSPSVGLAGGLAEQFF. DNA for the CDR3: TGTGCCAGCAGCCCAAGTGTGGGACTAGCGGGAGGATTGGCTGAGCAGTTCTTC.

The chain joins TRBV3-1 (or the pseudogene TRBV3-2) to TRBJ1-6; a possible D gene is TRBD1 (6 bases). The ends were cut back, 2 bases at V and 0 bases at J, with 14 bases in the middle. Germline V CDR1 and CDR2: LGHDT, YNNKEL (reference sequence). The CDR3 contains 18 residues. In DNA, the CDR3 is TGTGCCAGCAGCCAATCTCGACAGGCTAGCTCCTATAATTCACCCCTCCACTTT. It is translated as CASSQSRQASSYNSPLHF.

This clone occurred once. The rearrangement uses TRBV7-2 and TRBJ2-3, with 11 bases fitting TRBD2. CDR1 is SGHTA, CDR2 FQGNSA, per germline. V shed 6 bases, J shed 2 bases, and the junction held 7 bases outside the gene matches. The CDR3 length is 16 residues. The CDR3, as DNA: TGTGCCAGCAGTCCTAGCGGGAGGCCTTCCACAGATACGCAGTATTTT. Translating it yields CASSPSGRPSTDTQYF.

CDR3: CAWRVTSGVSGANVLTF. CDR3 nucleotide sequence: TGTGCCTGGAGAGTGACTAGCGGAGTCTCTGGGGCCAACGTCCTGACTTTC. The chain is built from TRBV30 and TRBJ2-6; 9 bases fit TRBD2. This CDR3 has 17 residues. V lost 3 bases to trimming and J lost 0 bases; unmatched junction nucleotides: 6. Germline lookup yields CDR1 GTSNPN and CDR2 SVGIG (reference sequence).

This clone was recorded once. The J gene is TRBJ1-1, the V gene TRBV12-3 or TRBV12-4, with D maybe TRBD1 (6 bases). The CDR3 spans 13 residues. V lost 6 bases, J lost 7 bases, and 15 bases lay in between. The DNA for the CDR3 is TGTGCCAGCAGGGAACAGGGACCAGTTGAAGCTTTCTTT. This gives the protein CASREQGPVEAFF.

The rearrangement uses TRBV7-2 and TRBJ1-2; 7 nucleotides line up with TRBD1. The CDR3 spans 15 residues. V lost 4 bases and J lost 1; bases outside the gene matches: 6. Per the germline V gene, CDR1 is SGHTA and CDR2 is FQGNSA. DNA for the CDR3: TGTGCCAGCAGCTCCTCAGGGGGTCTTAACTATGGCTACACCTTC. The encoded protein is CASSSSGGLNYGYTF.

The J gene is TRBJ1-1, the V gene TRBV10-3, with 7 nucleotides matching TRBD1. CDR3 length: 12 residues. Germline V gene sequence: CDR1 ENHRY, CDR2 SYGVKD. V lost 7 bases, J lost 8 bases, and 7 bases stayed unmatched. As DNA, the CDR3 is TGTGCCATCACTTCCGACAGGGACGAAGCTTTCTTT. Protein product: CAITSDRDEAFF.

The genes are TRBV5-6 and TRBJ2-5, with a weak D call TRBD2 (5 bases). CDR1 and CDR2 from the germline V gene are SGHDT and YYEEEE. Trimming took off 4 bases at V and 0 bases at J, with 10 bases between the two ends. The CDR3 extends over 14 amino acids. The chain's CDR3 is CASSPGMYQETQYF. The CDR3 DNA sequence: TGTGCCAGCAGCCCCGGGATGTACCAAGAGACCCAGTACTTC.

The sample holds one count of this clone. The chain recombines TRBV7-2 with TRBJ2-7, with TRBD2 matching 10 bases. From germline, CDR1 is SGHTA and CDR2 FQGNSA. V shed 5 bases, J shed 5 bases, and the junction held 12 bases outside the gene matches. This CDR3 has 16 residues. This CDR3 is CASSVTSGNWAHEQYF. CDR3 DNA sequence: TGTGCCAGCAGCGTCACTAGCGGGAATTGGGCCCACGAGCAGTACTTC.